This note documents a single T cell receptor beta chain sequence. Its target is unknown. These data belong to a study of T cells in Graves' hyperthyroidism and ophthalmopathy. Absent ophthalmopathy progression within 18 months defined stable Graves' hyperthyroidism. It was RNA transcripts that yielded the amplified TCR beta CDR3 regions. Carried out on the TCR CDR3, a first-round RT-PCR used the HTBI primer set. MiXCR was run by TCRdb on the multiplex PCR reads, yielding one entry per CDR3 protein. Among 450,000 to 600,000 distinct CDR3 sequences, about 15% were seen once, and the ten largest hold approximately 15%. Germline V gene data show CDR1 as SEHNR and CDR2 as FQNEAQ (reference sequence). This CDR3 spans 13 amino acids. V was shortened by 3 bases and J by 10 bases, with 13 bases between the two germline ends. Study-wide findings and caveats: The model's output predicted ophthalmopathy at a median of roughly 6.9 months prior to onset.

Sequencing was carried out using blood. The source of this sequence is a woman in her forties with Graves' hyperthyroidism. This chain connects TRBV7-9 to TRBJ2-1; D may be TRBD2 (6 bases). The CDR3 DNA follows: TGTGCCAGCAGCTTGGAGGGAAATACAGAGCAGTTCTTC. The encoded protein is CASSLEGNTEQFF.